This T cell receptor beta chain was sequenced in a study of T cells in Graves' hyperthyroidism and ophthalmopathy. Study-wide background: The authors collected peripheral blood at initial diagnosis, before any treatment. Study-wide results and caveats: In blood, most of the thyroid clonotypes expanded above 0.001 were also present.

PBMCs were sourced from roughly 9.1 ml fresh peripheral blood. This clonotype was seen repeatedly, ten times or more. The antigen remains unidentified. RNA transcripts provided the source from which TCR beta CDR3 regions were amplified. A set of HTBI primers served as the primers for a first-round RT-PCR of the TCR CDR3. TCRdb analysed the multiplex PCR reads with MiXCR anew, one entry per CDR3 protein. In the table there are 250,000 to 350,000 distinct CDR3 sequences, around a sixth of which are singletons. Germline V gives CDR1 SGHNT, CDR2 YENEEA. This CDR3 contains 19 residues. Unmatched junction bases numbered 20, after V lost 5 bases and J lost 7 bases.

The sequenced sample consisted of blood. The J gene is TRBJ2-1, the V gene TRBV11-3, with 10 nucleotides matching TRBD2. This receptor was taken from a man aged 25 to 40 with Graves' hyperthyroidism. The DNA for the CDR3 is TGTGCCAGCAGCACCCGATCACCTAAACTAGCGGGAAGGTGGAATGAGCAGTTCTTC. Translating gives CASSTRSPKLAGRWNEQFF. Drawing the rest from reference TRBV11-3 and TRBJ2-1, the complete variable domain is EAGVVQSPRYKIIEKKQPVAFWCNPISGHNTLYWYLQNLGQGPELLIRYENEEAVDDSQLPKDRFSAERLKGVDSTLKIQPAELGDSAVYLCASSTRSPKLAGRWNEQFFGPGTRLTVL.